A single sample is the source of the 28 T cell receptor beta chains below, sequenced in a study of glioma-infiltrating T cells after dendritic cell vaccination. TCRdb's copy holds only in-frame clones and misses some; the assay was immunoSEQ multiplex PCR. The table includes fewer than 85,000 clones, over 75% detected once. The sample here was blood, taken before dendritic cell vaccination. Receptors were obtained from a human donor with glioblastoma.

The chain links TRBV6-5 to TRBJ1-1; a weak D match, TRBD1 (5 bases). The CDR3 runs to 15 residues. Trimming pared 5 bases from V and 4 bases from J, leaving 17 bases between. Germline-derived CDR1 and CDR2 are MNHEY and SVGAGI. CDR3: CASSQQTVLGTEAFF. The CDR3 DNA reads TGTGCCAGCAGTCAACAGACAGTCCTGGGCACTGAAGCTTTCTTT.

The chain joins TRBV15 to TRBJ2-3; D remains unclear. V was trimmed by 0 bases and J by 1 base, leaving 5 bases between them. The germline CDR1 and CDR2 sequences are LNHNV and YYDKDF (reference sequence). CDR3 length: 14 residues. CDR3 nucleotide sequence: TGTGCCACCAGCAGAGAATCGGGCACAGATACGCAGTATTTT. It is translated as CATSRESGTDTQYF.

The chain employs TRBV6-5 and TRBJ1-3; D is unresolved. This CDR3 region has 16 residues. The V and J ends lost 0 bases and 4 bases respectively, with 13 bases between them. Looked up from germline, CDR1 is MNHEY and CDR2 is SVGAGI. CDR3 nucleotide sequence: TGTGCCAGCAGTTACTCAATAGGGAGCATGGGAAACACCATATATTTT. It translates to CASSYSIGSMGNTIYF.

J is TRBJ2-5 and V is TRBV30, with 10 bases lining up with TRBD1. Germline V gene data show CDR1 as GTSNPN and CDR2 as SVGIG (reference sequence). V lost 8 bases, J lost 2 bases, and 5 bases stayed unmatched. The CDR3 contains 13 residues. DNA for the CDR3: TGTGCCGGGGGGACAGGGGTTCAAGAGACCCAGTACTTC. This translates into CAGGTGVQETQYF.

This rearrangement joins TRBV19 to TRBJ2-2, with 13 bases matching TRBD2. This CDR3 is built from 16 residues. Germline V gives CDR1 LNHDA, CDR2 SQIVND (reference sequence). V shed 6 bases and J 2 bases; nucleotides not matched to a gene: 3. The CDR3 nucleotides are TGTGCCAGTAGAGGGACTAGCGGGGTTAACACCGGGGAGCTGTTTTTT. Its protein is CASRGTSGVNTGELFF.

The chain uses TRBV5-1 and TRBJ1-5; 10 nucleotides agree with TRBD1. J gave up 1 base and V 4 bases, and 2 bases lay outside the gene matches. Germline V gene lookup returns CDR1 SGHRS and CDR2 YFSETQ. This CDR3 has 15 residues. The CDR3 loop is CASSKGQGSNQPQHF. The DNA for the CDR3 is TGCGCCAGCAGCAAGGGACAGGGGAGCAATCAGCCCCAGCATTTT.

The rearrangement links TRBV5-1 to TRBJ2-6; TRBD1 might be the D (5 bases). From germline, CDR1 is SGHRS and CDR2 YFSETQ. This CDR3 is 16 amino acids long. The V gene lost 4 bases and the J gene lost 0 bases, with 11 bases spanning the gap. The CDR3 loop is CASSPAGNSGANVLTF. In DNA form, the CDR3 reads TGCGCCAGCAGCCCGGCAGGGAACTCTGGGGCCAACGTCCTGACTTTC.

The gene calls are TRBV25-1 and TRBJ1-1; D may be TRBD1 (5 bases). The CDR3 has 14 amino acids. Germline CDR1 is MGHDK and CDR2 is SYGVNS. Trimming stripped 4 bases from V and 2 bases from J, with 11 bases between. The CDR3 region has the DNA TGTGCCAGCAGTGGTATCAGGGCCAACACTGAAGCTTTCTTT. Its translation is CASSGIRANTEAFF.

There are a few counts of this clone. The V gene is TRBV12-5, the J gene TRBJ2-5; tentatively, D is TRBD2 (5 bases). The DNA end favors TRBJ2-7, so the J call may be wrong. CDR1 and CDR2 (germline): LGHNT, FRNRAP. The CDR3 length is 16 residues. The CDR3 loop is CASGLVLAKGVGEQYF. DNA for the CDR3: TGTGCTAGTGGTTTGGTACTGGCCAAGGGAGTCGGCGAGCAGTACTTC.

This sequence joins TRBV5-4 and TRBJ2-2, with 11 bases fitting TRBD1. Germline CDR1 is SGHNT and CDR2 is YYREEE (reference sequence). V lost 0 bases and J lost 8; bases outside the gene matches: 6. This CDR3 has 16 residues. The CDR3 region has the DNA TGTGCCAGCAGCTTGGGGACAGGGGGCCCAGGGGGGGAGCTGTTTTTT. It yields the protein CASSLGTGGPGGELFF.

This chain uses TRBV7-2 with TRBJ2-2; D is undetermined. Germline assignment: CDR1 SGHTA and CDR2 FQGNSA. V was shortened by 4 bases and J by 3 bases, with 3 bases between the two germline ends. The CDR3 loop spans 12 amino acids. In nucleotides, the CDR3 is TGTGCCAGCAGCTCCTACACCGGGGAGCTGTTTTTT. Translated, it gives CASSSYTGELFF.

This clone was picked up one time. The rearrangement links TRBV27 to TRBJ2-5; 8 positions match TRBD1. The V segment lost 3 bases and the J segment 4 bases; nucleotides outside the gene matches: 13. Germline values: CDR1 MNHEY, CDR2 SMNVEV (reference sequence). The CDR3 has 17 residues. CDR3 DNA sequence: TGTGCCAGCAGTTTTAGGGGTGGGACAGGTGGGGGAGAGACCCAGTACTTC. Translating gives CASSFRGGTGGGETQYF.

The V and J genes are TRBV15 and TRBJ2-4; TRBD2 matches 7 bases. The V and J ends lost 0 bases and 7 bases, in that order; junction bases with no gene match: 24. The CDR3 spans 21 residues. The germline gives CDR1 LNHNV, CDR2 YYDKDF (reference sequence). The CDR3 is CATSRENFIRDYLSPTNIQYF. The CDR3 DNA sequence: TGTGCCACCAGCAGAGAAAATTTTATCCGGGACTATCTGAGTCCTACCAACATTCAGTACTTC.

The CDR3 sequence is CASSLVSGLETQYF. The DNA of the CDR3 is TGTGCCAGCAGCTTAGTTTCAGGGTTAGAGACCCAGTACTTC. V and J are TRBV7-9 and TRBJ2-5; D may be TRBD1 (5 bases). Deletions cut 1 base from V and 4 bases from J, with 10 bases between. The germline CDR1 and CDR2 sequences are SEHNR and FQNEAQ (reference sequence). CDR3 length equals 14 residues.

V usage is TRBV6-4 and J usage is TRBJ2-3; TRBD2 aligns across 7 bases. This CDR3 has 16 residues. From germline, CDR1 is MRHNA and CDR2 SNTAGT. V shed 4 bases, J shed 0 bases, and the junction held 7 bases outside the gene matches. CDR3 loop: CASSVMAGESTDTQYF. CDR3 DNA: TGTGCCAGCAGTGTGATGGCGGGAGAAAGCACAGATACGCAGTATTTT.

The chain has TRBV2 and TRBJ2-2, with D perhaps TRBD1 (7 bases). Germline loops: CDR1 SNHLY, CDR2 FYNNEI. The CDR3 extends over 16 amino acids. Between the trimmed V and J ends, which lost 5 bases and 0 bases, there was a span of 13 bases. The CDR3 protein is CASSPQGTSNTGELFF. In DNA, the CDR3 is TGTGCCAGCAGTCCACAGGGGACTTCGAACACCGGGGAGCTGTTTTTT.

This chain joins TRBV6-1 and TRBJ2-1, with 7 nucleotides matching TRBD1. Trimming cost V 7 bases and J 9 bases; bases outside gene matches: 3. Germline lookup yields CDR1 MNHNS and CDR2 SASEGT. This CDR3 spans 11 amino acids. The CDR3 spells CASNTGVEQFF. CDR3 DNA sequence: TGTGCCAGCAATACAGGGGTTGAGCAGTTCTTC.

The chain couples TRBV9 to TRBJ2-1; 9 nucleotides match TRBD2. CDR1 and CDR2 (germline): SGDLS, YYNGEE. V lost 5 bases and J lost 6; bases outside the gene matches: 3. CDR3 length equals 13 residues. The CDR3 sequence is CASSSGSLNEQFF. CDR3 in DNA: TGTGCCAGCAGTAGCGGGAGCCTCAATGAGCAGTTCTTC.

This chain links TRBV2 with TRBJ2-2; possible D gene TRBD2, 6 bases. Looked up from germline, CDR1 is SNHLY and CDR2 is FYNNEI. The CDR3 spans 13 residues. Trimming shortened V by 8 bases and J by 8 bases, and 15 bases separated the two germline ends. The DNA of the CDR3 is TGTGCCAGCCGCCGGGACGGAGGGGGGGAGCTGTTTTTT. It codes for CASRRDGGGELFF.

This sequence joins TRBV15 and TRBJ2-5; possible D gene TRBD2, 6 bases. V was shortened by 1 base and J by 5 bases, with 14 bases between the two germline ends. CDR1 is LNHNV and CDR2 is YYDKDF in the germline V gene (reference sequence). The CDR3 sequence is 15 residues long. For the CDR3, the DNA is TGTGCCACCAGCAGAGGGCCGGGTCGGGAGGAGACCCAGTACTTC. Its protein product is CATSRGPGREETQYF.

This clone was detected only a few times. The rearrangement links TRBV5-1 to TRBJ2-3; 11 nucleotides line up with TRBD1. Germline V gene sequence: CDR1 SGHRS, CDR2 YFSETQ. The CDR3 contains 15 residues. V lost 4 bases to trimming and J lost 4 bases; unmatched junction nucleotides: 5. CDR3 loop: CASSKGTGGADTQYF. CDR3 DNA: TGCGCCAGCAGCAAGGGGACAGGGGGGGCAGATACGCAGTATTTT.

The chain combines TRBV6-6 with TRBJ1-2; TRBD1 agrees at 12 bases. The CDR3 extends over 14 amino acids. V lost 2 bases and J lost 7; bases outside the gene matches: 2. Germline CDR1 reads MNHNY; CDR2 reads SVGAGI (reference sequence). This CDR3 reads CASSYGTGGSGYTF. The CDR3 bases are TGTGCCAGCAGTTACGGGACAGGGGGCTCTGGCTACACCTTC.

V is TRBV21-1 and J is TRBJ2-5; no DNA check was done on the table's D call, TRBD1. TRBV21-1 is termed a pseudogene. This CDR3 contains 15 residues. This CDR3 reads CASSRHRRQPETQYF. The CDR3 nucleotides read TGTGCCAGCAGCAGACACAGAAGACAGCCGGAGACCCAGTACTTC.

The chain couples TRBV7-9 to TRBJ1-1; 7 bases map to TRBD1. The CDR3 length is 18 residues. Unmatched junction bases numbered 17, after V lost 3 bases and J lost 4 bases. Per germline, CDR1 SEHNR and CDR2 FQNEAQ (reference sequence). The CDR3, as DNA: TGTGCCAGCAGCTTCCCTGACAGGGAAAGGGTGAGGGGCACTGAAGCTTTCTTT. It is translated as CASSFPDRERVRGTEAFF.

The V and J genes are TRBV29-1 and TRBJ1-2; a weak D match, TRBD1 (5 bases). Per the germline V gene, CDR1 is SQVTM and CDR2 is ANQGSEA. Trimming removed 6 bases from V and 8 bases from J, with 22 bases in between. This CDR3 region has 14 residues. The CDR3 DNA reads as TGCAGCGTCACGGGGGAGGGGAATACCCTAGGCTACACCTTC. This translates into CSVTGEGNTLGYTF.

The chain links TRBV19 to TRBJ1-5; D may be TRBD1 (6 bases). The germline CDR1 and CDR2 sequences are LNHDA and SQIVND (reference sequence). Deletions cut 0 bases from V and 6 bases from J, with 9 bases between. This CDR3 comprises 14 residues. The CDR3 DNA follows: TGTGCCAGTAGTATAGATCGCAGGGGTCAGCCCCAGCATTTT. It specifies CASSIDRRGQPQHF.

The V gene is TRBV7-9, the J gene TRBJ2-2, with 9 bases that match TRBD1. The trim removed 11 bases at V and 5 bases at J, leaving 12 bases unmatched. CDR1 and CDR2 from the germline V gene are SEHNR and FQNEAQ (reference sequence). The CDR3 spans 15 residues. CDR3 DNA: TGTGCCTTCAAGCCCCACAGGGGGCTTACCGGGGAGCTGTTTTTT. This sequence encodes CAFKPHRGLTGELFF. The full variable domain, its missing parts supplied by reference TRBV7-9 and TRBJ2-2, is DTGVSQNPRHKITKRGQNVTFRCDPISEHNRLYWYRQTLGQGPEFLTYFQNEAQLEKSRLLSDRFSAERPKGSFSTLEIQRTEQGDSAMYLCAFKPHRGLTGELFFGEGSRLTVL.

This clone was detected only once. The V gene is TRBV6-1, the J gene TRBJ2-3; tentative D call: TRBD1 (6 bases). The CDR3 is made up of 14 amino acids. The V gene's germline CDR1 is MNHNS and CDR2 SASEGT. Between the trimmed V and J ends, which lost 9 bases and 1 base, there was a span of 14 bases. The CDR3 DNA follows: TGTGCCAGTCGAACAGGGAAGGGCACAGATACGCAGTATTTT. Translating it yields CASRTGKGTDTQYF.